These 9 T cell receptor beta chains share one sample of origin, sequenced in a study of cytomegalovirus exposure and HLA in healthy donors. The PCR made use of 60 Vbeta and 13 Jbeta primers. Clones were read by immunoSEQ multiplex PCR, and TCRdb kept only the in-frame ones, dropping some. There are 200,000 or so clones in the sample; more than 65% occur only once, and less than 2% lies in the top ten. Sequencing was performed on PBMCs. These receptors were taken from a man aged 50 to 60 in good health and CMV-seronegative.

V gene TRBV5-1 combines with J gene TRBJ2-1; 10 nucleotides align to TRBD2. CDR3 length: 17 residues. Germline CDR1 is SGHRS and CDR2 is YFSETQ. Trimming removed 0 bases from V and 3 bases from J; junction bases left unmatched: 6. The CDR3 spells CASSLAPGLANYNEQFF. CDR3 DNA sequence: TGCGCCAGCAGCTTGGCGCCGGGACTAGCGAACTACAATGAGCAGTTCTTC. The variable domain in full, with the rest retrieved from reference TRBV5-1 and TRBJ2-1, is KAGVTQTPRYLIKTRGQQVTLSCSPISGHRSVSWYQQTPGQGLQFLFEYFSETQRNKGNFPGRFSGRQFSNSRSEMNVSTLELGDSALYLCASSLAPGLANYNEQFFGPGTRLTVL.

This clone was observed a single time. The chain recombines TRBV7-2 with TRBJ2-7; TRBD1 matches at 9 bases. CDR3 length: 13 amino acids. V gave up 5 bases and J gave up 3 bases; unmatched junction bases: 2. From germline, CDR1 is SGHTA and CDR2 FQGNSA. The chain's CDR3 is CASSQTGGYEQYF. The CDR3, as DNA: TGTGCCAGCAGCCAGACAGGGGGCTACGAGCAGTACTTC.

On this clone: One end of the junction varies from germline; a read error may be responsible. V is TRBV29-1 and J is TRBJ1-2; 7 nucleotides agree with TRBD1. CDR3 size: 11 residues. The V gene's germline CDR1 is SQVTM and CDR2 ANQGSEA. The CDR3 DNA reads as TGCAGCGTAGAAGGCAGGGGGGGCTACACCTTC. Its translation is CSVEGRGGYTF.

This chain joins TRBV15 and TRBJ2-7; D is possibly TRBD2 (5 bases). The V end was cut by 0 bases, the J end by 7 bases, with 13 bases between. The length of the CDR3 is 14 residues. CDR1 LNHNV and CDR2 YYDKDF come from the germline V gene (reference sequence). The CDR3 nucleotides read TGTGCCACCAGCAGAGATGACGCTGGGAGTGAGCAGTACTTC. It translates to CATSRDDAGSEQYF.

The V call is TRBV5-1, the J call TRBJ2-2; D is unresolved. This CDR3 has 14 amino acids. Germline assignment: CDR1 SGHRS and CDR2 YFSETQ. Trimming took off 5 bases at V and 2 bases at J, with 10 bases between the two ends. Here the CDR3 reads CASRSGLNTGELFF. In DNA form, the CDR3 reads TGCGCCAGCAGGTCTGGGCTAAACACCGGGGAGCTGTTTTTT.

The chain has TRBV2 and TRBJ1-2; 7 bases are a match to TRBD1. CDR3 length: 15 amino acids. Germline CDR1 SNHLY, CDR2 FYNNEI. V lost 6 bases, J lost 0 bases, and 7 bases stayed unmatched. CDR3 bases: TGTGCCAGCAGGGAGACAGGGCCCACTAACTATGGCTACACCTTC. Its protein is CASRETGPTNYGYTF.

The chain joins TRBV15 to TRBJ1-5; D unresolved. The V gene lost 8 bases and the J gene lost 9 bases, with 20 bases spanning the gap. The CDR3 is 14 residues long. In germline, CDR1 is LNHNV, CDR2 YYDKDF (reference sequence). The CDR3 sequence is CATAPGSGGGPQHF. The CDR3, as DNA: TGTGCCACCGCCCCCGGGAGTGGCGGCGGGCCCCAGCATTTT.

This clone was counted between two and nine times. The CDR3 spells CASEGGSSYNEQFF. CDR3 in DNA: TGTGCCAGCGAAGGCGGGAGCTCCTACAATGAGCAGTTCTTC. The chain recombines TRBV27 with TRBJ2-1; 7 bases are a match to TRBD2. The germline V gene has CDR1 MNHEY and CDR2 SMNVEV (reference sequence). The CDR3 contains 14 residues. V shed 8 bases, J shed 0 bases, and the junction held 4 bases outside the gene matches.

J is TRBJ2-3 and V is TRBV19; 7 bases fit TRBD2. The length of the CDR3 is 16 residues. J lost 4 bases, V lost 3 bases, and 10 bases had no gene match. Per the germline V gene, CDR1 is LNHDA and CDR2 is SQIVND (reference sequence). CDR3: CASSMGGGSLADTQYF. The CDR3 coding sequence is TGTGCCAGTAGTATGGGGGGGGGTAGTCTTGCAGATACGCAGTATTTT. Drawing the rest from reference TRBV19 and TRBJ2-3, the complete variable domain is DGGITQSPKYLFRKEGQNVTLSCEQNLNHDAMYWYRQDPGQGLRLIYYSQIVNDFQKGDIAEGYSVSREKKESFPLTVTSAQKNPTAFYLCASSMGGGSLADTQYFGPGTRLTVL.